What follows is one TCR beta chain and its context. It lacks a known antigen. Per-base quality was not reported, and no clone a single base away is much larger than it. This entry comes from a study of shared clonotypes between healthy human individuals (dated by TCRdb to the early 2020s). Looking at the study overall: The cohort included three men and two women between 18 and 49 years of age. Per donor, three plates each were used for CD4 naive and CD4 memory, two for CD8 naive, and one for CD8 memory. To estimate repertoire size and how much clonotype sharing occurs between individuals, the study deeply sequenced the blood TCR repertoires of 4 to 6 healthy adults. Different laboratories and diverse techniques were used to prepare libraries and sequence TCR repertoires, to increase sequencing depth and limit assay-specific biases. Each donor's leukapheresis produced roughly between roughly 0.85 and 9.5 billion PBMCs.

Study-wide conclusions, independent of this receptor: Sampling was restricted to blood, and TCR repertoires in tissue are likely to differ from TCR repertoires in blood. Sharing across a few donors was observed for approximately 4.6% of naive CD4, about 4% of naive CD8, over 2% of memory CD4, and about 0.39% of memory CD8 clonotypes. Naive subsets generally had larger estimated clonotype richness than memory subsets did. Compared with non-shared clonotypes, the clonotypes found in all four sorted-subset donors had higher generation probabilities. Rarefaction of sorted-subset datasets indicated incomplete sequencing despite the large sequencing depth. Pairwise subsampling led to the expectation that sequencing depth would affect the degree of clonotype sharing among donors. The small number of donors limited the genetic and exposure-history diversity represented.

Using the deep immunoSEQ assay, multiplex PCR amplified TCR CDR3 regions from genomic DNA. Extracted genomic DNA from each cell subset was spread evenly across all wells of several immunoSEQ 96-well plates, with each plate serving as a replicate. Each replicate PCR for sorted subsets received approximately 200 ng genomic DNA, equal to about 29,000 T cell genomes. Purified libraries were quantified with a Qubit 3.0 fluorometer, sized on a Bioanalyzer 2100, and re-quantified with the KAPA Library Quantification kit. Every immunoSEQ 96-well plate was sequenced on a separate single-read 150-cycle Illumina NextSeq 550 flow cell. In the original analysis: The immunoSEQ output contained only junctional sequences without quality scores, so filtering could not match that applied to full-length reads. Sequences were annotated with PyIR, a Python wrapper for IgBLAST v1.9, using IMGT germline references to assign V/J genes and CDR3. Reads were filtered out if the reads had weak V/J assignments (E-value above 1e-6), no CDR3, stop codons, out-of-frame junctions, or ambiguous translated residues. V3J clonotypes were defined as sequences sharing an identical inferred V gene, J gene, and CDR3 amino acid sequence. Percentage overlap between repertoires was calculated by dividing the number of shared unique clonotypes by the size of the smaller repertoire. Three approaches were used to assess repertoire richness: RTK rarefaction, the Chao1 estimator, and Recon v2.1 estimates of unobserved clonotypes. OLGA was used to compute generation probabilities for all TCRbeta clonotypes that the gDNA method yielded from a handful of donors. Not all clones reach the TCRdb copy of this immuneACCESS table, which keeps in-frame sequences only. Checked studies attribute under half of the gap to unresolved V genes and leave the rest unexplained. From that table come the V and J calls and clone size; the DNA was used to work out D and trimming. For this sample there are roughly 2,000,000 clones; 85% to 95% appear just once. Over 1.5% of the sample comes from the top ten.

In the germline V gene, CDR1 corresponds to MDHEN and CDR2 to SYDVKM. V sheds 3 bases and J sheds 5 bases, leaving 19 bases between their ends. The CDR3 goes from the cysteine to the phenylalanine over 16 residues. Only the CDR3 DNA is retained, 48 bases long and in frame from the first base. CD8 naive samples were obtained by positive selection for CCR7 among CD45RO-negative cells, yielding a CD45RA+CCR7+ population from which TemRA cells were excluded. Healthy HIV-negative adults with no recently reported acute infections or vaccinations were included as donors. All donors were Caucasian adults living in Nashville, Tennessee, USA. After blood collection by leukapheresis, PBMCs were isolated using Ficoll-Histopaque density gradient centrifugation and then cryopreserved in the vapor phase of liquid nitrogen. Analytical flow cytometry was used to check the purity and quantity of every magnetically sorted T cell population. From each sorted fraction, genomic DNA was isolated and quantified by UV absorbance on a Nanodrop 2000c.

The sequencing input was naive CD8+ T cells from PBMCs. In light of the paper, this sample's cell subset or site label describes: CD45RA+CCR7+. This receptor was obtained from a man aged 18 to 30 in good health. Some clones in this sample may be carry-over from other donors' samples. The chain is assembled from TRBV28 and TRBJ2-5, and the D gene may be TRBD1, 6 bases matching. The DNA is TGTGCCAGCAGTTTTATCGGACAGTCCTTAATCGAGACCCAGTACTTC. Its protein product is CASSFIGQSLIETQYF.